One sample yielded the 30 T cell receptor beta chains listed below, sequenced in a study of cytomegalovirus exposure and HLA in healthy donors. With 60 Vbeta and 13 Jbeta primers, the PCR was carried out. Assay used: immunoSEQ multiplex PCR; TCRdb lists only in-frame clones, some missing. The sample lists under 150,000 clones, around 77% seen once, with under 1.5% in the top ten. Sequenced sample: PBMCs. All receptors derive from a man aged 50-59 years in good health and CMV-seronegative.

This chain joins TRBV18 and TRBJ1-4, with TRBD1 matching over 7 bases. J gave up 8 bases and V 3 bases, and 9 bases lay outside the gene matches. Germline V gives CDR1 KGHSH, CDR2 LQKENI. The CDR3 runs to 15 residues. The CDR3 sequence: CASSPRQGGGEKLFF. DNA of the CDR3: TGTGCCAGCTCACCGAGACAGGGTGGGGGAGAAAAACTGTTTTTT.

The V call is TRBV7-2, the J call TRBJ2-3; maybe TRBD1 (6 bases). CDR1 and CDR2 from the germline V gene are SGHTA and FQGNSA. Between the trimmed V and J ends, which lost 5 bases and 5 bases, there was a span of 14 bases. The CDR3 has 14 residues. DNA of the CDR3: TGTGCCAGCAGCCTTGGACAGTCAGAAGATACGCAGTATTTT. The encoded protein is CASSLGQSEDTQYF.

The table lists this clone with a few counts. V usage is TRBV6-1 and J usage is TRBJ2-3; 12 bases map to TRBD2. Trimming removed 6 bases from V and 4 bases from J; junction bases left unmatched: 8. Per germline, CDR1 MNHNS and CDR2 SASEGT. This CDR3 has 16 amino acids. Here the CDR3 DNA reads TGTGCCAGCAGGGAAAGAGGACTAGCGGGGTCAGATACGCAGTATTTT. Translated: CASRERGLAGSDTQYF.

The chain is built from TRBV19 and TRBJ2-7, with 7 bases fitting TRBD2. This CDR3 is 13 amino acids long. From germline, CDR1 is LNHDA and CDR2 SQIVND (reference sequence). The V segment lost 5 bases and the J segment 3 bases; nucleotides outside the gene matches: 4. DNA for the CDR3: TGTGCCAGTAGTCCGACTAGCTACTACGAGCAGTACTTC. Protein: CASSPTSYYEQYF.

The chain is built from TRBV10-3 and TRBJ2-2; 11 bases agree with TRBD2. Germline assignment: CDR1 ENHRY and CDR2 SYGVKD. V lost 2 bases to trimming and J lost 2 bases; unmatched junction nucleotides: 4. The CDR3 has 17 residues. The CDR3 spells CAISETSGGLNTGELFF. CDR3 nucleotides: TGTGCCATCAGTGAGACTAGCGGGGGACTTAACACCGGGGAGCTGTTTTTT.

The chain couples TRBV27 to TRBJ2-5, with D possibly matching TRBD1 (5 bases). Germline-derived CDR1 and CDR2 are MNHEY and SMNVEV (reference sequence). The V end lost 6 bases, the J end lost 1 base, and 15 bases lay between the germline ends. CDR3 length: 15 amino acids. The CDR3 nucleotides are TGTGCCAGCAGCCGGACCATTGGGGCCCAAGAGACCCAGTACTTC. The encoded protein is CASSRTIGAQETQYF.

This clone appeared a single time. The chain joins TRBV7-9 to TRBJ2-1; 8 bases align to TRBD2. Germline values: CDR1 SEHNR, CDR2 FQNEAQ (reference sequence). J lost 8 bases, V lost 5 bases, and 14 bases had no gene match. CDR3 length equals 16 residues. CDR3 DNA: TGTGCCAGCAGCACCGAAAGCGGGAGTGATTTCGATGAGCAGTTCTTC. Protein product: CASSTESGSDFDEQFF.

The chain combines TRBV28 with TRBJ2-3, with D possibly matching TRBD2 (6 bases). The V gene lost 4 bases and the J gene lost 6 bases, with 14 bases spanning the gap. CDR1 and CDR2 (germline): MDHEN, SYDVKM. This CDR3 region has 14 residues. The CDR3 nucleotides read TGTGCCAGCAGTTCGGACCTCAGCGGGGATACGCAGTATTTT. Amino acids: CASSSDLSGDTQYF. Supplemented by reference TRBV28 and TRBJ2-3, the full variable domain reads DVKVTQSSRYLVKRTGEKVFLECVQDMDHENMFWYRQDPGLGLRLIYFSYDVKMKEKGDIPEGYSVSREKKERFSLILESASTNQTSMYLCASSSDLSGDTQYFGPGTRLTVL.

This sequence joins TRBV27 and TRBJ2-4; 8 positions match TRBD2. Germline-derived CDR1 and CDR2 are MNHEY and SMNVEV (reference sequence). V shed 5 bases and J 6 bases; nucleotides not matched to a gene: 12. This CDR3 comprises 16 residues. CDR3 sequence reads: CASSPTSGTLGNIQYF. The CDR3 nucleotides are TGTGCCAGCAGTCCCACTAGCGGAACTTTGGGAAACATTCAGTACTTC.

The V and J genes are TRBV4-1 and TRBJ1-3; TRBD1 matches 8 bases. This CDR3 comprises 17 residues. The V segment lost 1 base and the J segment 2 bases; nucleotides outside the gene matches: 7. Germline V CDR1 and CDR2: MGHRA, YSYEKL. CDR3 sequence: CASSQGRQGAAGNTIYF. The CDR3 nucleotides are TGCGCCAGCAGCCAAGGGAGGCAGGGGGCCGCTGGAAACACCATATATTTT.

CDR3 sequence: CASSISDSSYEQYF. As DNA, the CDR3 is TGTGCCAGTAGTATTTCGGACAGCTCCTACGAGCAGTACTTC. The chain has TRBV19 and TRBJ2-7; perhaps TRBD1 as D (6 bases). From germline, CDR1 is LNHDA and CDR2 SQIVND (reference sequence). The CDR3 extends over 14 amino acids. With 3 bases removed from V and 0 bases from J, the gap between germline ends came to 9 bases.

The chain is built from TRBV7-6 and TRBJ2-2; the match to TRBD2 covers 12 bases. J gave up 5 bases and V 1 base, and 17 bases lay outside the gene matches. This CDR3 region has 21 residues. The germline gives CDR1 SGHVS, CDR2 FNYEAQ. CDR3 amino acids: CASSLVAVTVVLAGGTGELFF. CDR3 sequence (DNA): TGTGCCAGCAGCTTAGTCGCGGTTACGGTAGTACTAGCGGGAGGTACCGGGGAGCTGTTTTTT.

The CDR3 here is CASSLGTGELFF. The CDR3 coding sequence is TGTGCCAGCAGCCTCGGCACCGGGGAGCTGTTTTTT. V gene TRBV6-6 combines with J gene TRBJ2-2; D gene unclear. The CDR3 has 12 residues. With 6 bases removed from V and 4 bases from J, the gap between germline ends came to 6 bases. From germline, CDR1 is MNHNY and CDR2 SVGAGI (reference sequence).

This chain links TRBV7-2 with TRBJ2-2, with TRBD2 identical over 8 bases. V dropped 4 bases and J dropped 5; count of bases not matched to a gene: 6. CDR1 SGHTA and CDR2 FQGNSA come from the germline V gene. The CDR3 has 15 residues. The chain's CDR3 is CASSSSAGATGELFF. For the CDR3, the DNA is TGTGCCAGCAGCTCTTCAGCGGGAGCTACCGGGGAGCTGTTTTTT.

This chain links TRBV6-6 with TRBJ2-3, with 9 bases that match TRBD2. Germline V gene lookup returns CDR1 MNHNY and CDR2 SVGAGI (reference sequence). The CDR3 extends over 14 amino acids. V lost 6 bases and J lost 0; bases outside the gene matches: 1. As DNA, the CDR3 is TGTGCCAGCAGGCGGGAGGGGAGCACAGATACGCAGTATTTT. Protein: CASRREGSTDTQYF.

V and J are TRBV7-3 and TRBJ2-6; 11 bases are shared with TRBD2. CDR1 is SGHTA and CDR2 is FQGTGA in the germline V gene. This CDR3 contains 17 residues. V lost 3 bases to trimming and J lost 2 bases; unmatched junction nucleotides: 3. The CDR3: CASSLTSGIAGANVLTF. CDR3 nucleotide sequence: TGTGCCAGCAGCTTGACTAGCGGGATCGCTGGGGCCAACGTCCTGACTTTC. The full variable domain, rest sourced from reference TRBV7-3 and TRBJ2-6, is GAGVSQTPSNKVTEKGKYVELRCDPISGHTALYWYRQSLGQGPEFLIYFQGTGAADDSGLPNDRFFAVRPEGSVSTLKIQRTERGDSAVYLCASSLTSGIAGANVLTFGAGSRLTVL.

The chain uses TRBV2 and TRBJ2-5; D uncertain. Germline lookup yields CDR1 SNHLY and CDR2 FYNNEI. The length of the CDR3 is 10 residues. V lost 7 bases, J lost 4 bases, and 4 bases lay in between. In nucleotides, the CDR3 is TGTGCCAGCAAGAGAGAGACCCAGTACTTC. Its protein product is CASKRETQYF.

This rearrangement joins TRBV29-1 to TRBJ2-5; 10 positions agree with TRBD1. The CDR3 has 12 amino acids. Germline assignment: CDR1 SQVTM and CDR2 ANQGSEA. CDR3 residues: CTVGQGLETQYF. CDR3 DNA: TGCACCGTGGGACAGGGGTTAGAGACCCAGTACTTC.

The V call is TRBV30, the J call TRBJ2-7; maybe TRBD1 (5 bases). The V gene's germline CDR1 is GTSNPN and CDR2 SVGIG (reference sequence). The V end lost 3 bases, the J end lost 3 bases, and 6 bases lay between the germline ends. This CDR3 is 11 amino acids long. The CDR3 is CAWRDNYEQYF. The DNA for the CDR3 is TGTGCCTGGAGGGACAACTACGAGCAGTACTTC.

The CDR3 region has the DNA TGCGCCAGCAGCCCTCGTTCGAACACCGGGGAGCTGTTTTTT. It codes for CASSPRSNTGELFF. The J gene is TRBJ2-2, the V gene TRBV5-1; D is unresolved. CDR1 and CDR2 from the germline V gene are SGHRS and YFSETQ. V lost 4 bases, J lost 0 bases, and 7 bases lay in between. The CDR3 runs to 14 residues.

The chain couples TRBV29-1 to TRBJ2-5; 12 bases line up with TRBD1. Trimming cost V 6 bases and J 8 bases; bases outside gene matches: 4. The CDR3 has 12 residues. CDR1 and CDR2 from the germline V gene are SQVTM and ANQGSEA. The CDR3 spells CSVRDRGHTQYF. CDR3 sequence (DNA): TGCAGCGTCCGGGACAGGGGGCACACCCAGTACTTC. Drawing the rest from reference TRBV29-1 and TRBJ2-5, the complete variable domain is SAVISQKPSRDICQRGTSLTIQCQVDSQVTMMFWYRQQPGQSLTLIATANQGSEATYESGFVIDKFPISRPNLTFSTLTVSNMSPEDSSIYLCSVRDRGHTQYFGPGTRLLVL.

The chain employs TRBV29-1 and TRBJ2-1, with a weak D call TRBD2 (5 bases). The CDR3 sequence is 15 residues long. Trimming shortened V by 6 bases and J by 4 bases, and 19 bases separated the two germline ends. Germline CDR1 SQVTM, CDR2 ANQGSEA. CDR3 sequence: CSVDSQERRYNEQFF. The DNA of the CDR3 is TGCAGCGTGGACTCTCAGGAGCGGAGATACAATGAGCAGTTCTTC.

The chain is built from TRBV6-6 and TRBJ2-6; the D gene is possibly TRBD2 (6 bases). CDR3 length equals 16 residues. CDR1 and CDR2 (germline): MNHNY, SVGAGI (reference sequence). V shed 4 bases and J shed 0 bases, with 10 bases lying between them. CDR3 sequence reads: CASSLTEGSGANVLTF. The CDR3 DNA follows: TGTGCCAGCAGTTTAACGGAGGGCTCTGGGGCCAACGTCCTGACTTTC.

This clone was counted between two and nine times. This chain links TRBV7-9 with TRBJ1-1; D gene unclear. Germline CDR1 SEHNR, CDR2 FQNEAQ (reference sequence). Trimming took off 3 bases at V and 1 base at J, with 9 bases between the two ends. This CDR3 spans 14 amino acids. CDR3 amino acids: CASSFEGRNTEAFF. CDR3 nucleotides: TGTGCCAGCAGCTTTGAGGGAAGGAACACTGAAGCTTTCTTT.

This clone was counted between two and nine times. V is TRBV30 and J is TRBJ2-3, with a possible D match to TRBD1 (6 bases). There are 11 residues in the CDR3. V was shortened by 4 bases and J by 4 bases, with 6 bases between the two germline ends. Germline lookup yields CDR1 GTSNPN and CDR2 SVGIG (reference sequence). In DNA form, the CDR3 reads TGTGCCTGGAAGGGGGCAGATACGCAGTATTTT. Encoded protein: CAWKGADTQYF.

The gene calls are TRBV28 and TRBJ1-3; D not resolved. CDR3 size: 11 residues. Germline V gives CDR1 MDHEN, CDR2 SYDVKM. The V end lost 2 bases, the J end lost 16 bases, and 12 bases lay between the germline ends. This CDR3 is CASSLLGRRYF. CDR3 DNA sequence: TGTGCCAGCAGTTTACTGGGCAGGCGCTATTTT.

In DNA, the CDR3 is TGTGCCAGTAGCTCCCCTTACGGCGGCGAAGAGACCCAGTACTTC. It encodes CASSSPYGGEETQYF. The rearrangement joins TRBV19 to TRBJ2-5, with D uncertain. Trimming cost V 6 bases and J 3 bases, with 17 bases left between them. The CDR3 extends over 15 amino acids. CDR1 and CDR2 (germline): LNHDA, SQIVND (reference sequence).

For this clone: The junction does not match germline at one end; this may be a read error. The rearrangement joins TRBV7-7 to TRBJ2-5, with 8 bases fitting TRBD2. CDR1 is SSHAT, CDR2 FNYEAQ, per germline (reference sequence). The CDR3 has 17 amino acids. The CDR3, as DNA: TGTGCTAGCAGCTTAGCGGGGTTAACAGGCAACCAAGAGACCCAGTACTTC. Translated, it gives CASSLAGLTGNQETQYF.

This chain connects TRBV28 to TRBJ1-4; TRBD1 might be the D (6 bases). The germline V gene has CDR1 MDHEN and CDR2 SYDVKM. The CDR3 has 15 residues. V was shortened by 4 bases and J by 4 bases, with 13 bases between the two germline ends. The CDR3 DNA reads as TGTGCCAGCAGTTCCCAGACAGGATATAATGAAAAACTGTTTTTT. Its translation is CASSSQTGYNEKLFF.

The chain recombines TRBV10-3 with TRBJ1-2, with 11 nucleotides matching TRBD1. In germline, CDR1 is ENHRY, CDR2 SYGVKD. The CDR3 covers 16 residues. After removal of 5 bases from V and 5 bases from J, the junction contained 10 bases not matched to a gene. CDR3 in DNA: TGTGCCATCAGTCTGGACAGGGGGCCCGATTTTTATGGCTACACCTTC. It codes for CAISLDRGPDFYGYTF.